The 3 T cell receptor beta chains in this list originate from one sample, sequenced in a study of Ad26.COV2.S vaccination and SARS-CoV-2 variants. The protocol was immunoSEQ multiplex PCR, while the TCRdb copy is restricted to in-frame clones and leaves out a portion. This sample has roughly 420,000 clones; roughly nine tenths occur once, and the top ten carry 2% to 3%. Treatment of the sample: some 20 received Ad26.COV2.S at low or high dose, single or two shots; several received placebo; per-sample allocation not given. Specimen acquisition occurred on day 63 following the initial vaccine or placebo injection. The sequencing here drew on peripheral blood, taken in a trial of Ad26.COV2.S vaccine versus placebo. All receptors derive from a person between 18 and 65 years old who received the Ad26.COV2.S COVID-19 vaccine or a placebo.

The chain joins TRBV28 to TRBJ1-1; 7 bases agree with TRBD1. V lost 11 bases to trimming and J lost 3 bases; unmatched junction nucleotides: 12. This CDR3 contains 14 residues. Germline assignment: CDR1 MDHEN and CDR2 SYDVKM. The CDR3 spells CAVPRGPADTEAFF. The DNA for the CDR3 is TGTGCCGTCCCGAGGGGGCCAGCCGACACTGAAGCTTTCTTT.

V and J are TRBV6-5 and TRBJ1-5, with D possibly matching TRBD1 (5 bases). V lost 2 bases, J lost 1 base, and 9 bases lay in between. Germline CDR1 and CDR2: MNHEY and SVGAGI. This CDR3 has 15 amino acids. The CDR3 reads CASSYREGSNQPQHF. The CDR3 nucleotides read TGTGCCAGCAGTTACCGGGAGGGGAGCAATCAGCCCCAGCATTTT.

The DNA for the CDR3 is TGTGCCAGCAGTTTACGGCGTGGGGGATACTCTGGGGCCAACGTCCTGACTTTC. Translated, it gives CASSLRRGGYSGANVLTF. The genes are TRBV28 and TRBJ2-6; D is tentatively TRBD1 or TRBD2 (5 bases each). V was pared by 2 bases and J by 0 bases, with 14 bases between. Germline assignment: CDR1 MDHEN and CDR2 SYDVKM. The CDR3 spans 18 residues.